These T cell receptor beta chains were read from a single sample in a study of T cell responses to AZD1222 COVID-19 vaccine. Profiled with immunoSEQ multiplex PCR; TCRdb holds only in-frame clones, not every one. In the table there are fewer than 120,000 clones, about 85% of which are singletons. The specimen comprised peripheral blood, sampled on day 0 of AZD1222 vaccination. The receptors come from an adult in good health. Each CDR3 is given without its conserved first and last residue. Some rows have no size entry. The others give once, few or many, or a class for an expanded clone.

>TRBV4-2|15|.|TRBJ1-3
ASSPSRGSSSGNTIY
>TRBV25-1|12|.|TRBJ1-1
ASSEQFGGSEAF
>TRBV7-8|11|.|TRBJ1-4
ASSLDFNEKLF
>TRBV5-1|11|once|TRBJ1-1
ASSLELRTEAF
>TRBV6-1|10|.|TRBJ1-2
ASSEGGYGYT
>TRBV7-8|14|.|TRBJ1-5
ASSSRRLVGNQPQH
>TRBV20-1|11|.|TRBJ1-2
SASSGSEYGYT
>TRBV30|10|.|TRBJ1-6
AWDLYNSPLH
>TRBV30|12|.|TRBJ1-5
AWGEVNSNQPQH
>TRBV18|13|once|TRBJ2-1
ACLGRTGVHNEQF
>TRBV18|15|few|TRBJ1-3
ASSPYTAIPSGNTIY
>TRBV27|13|.|TRBJ1-2
ASRVGQGANYGYT
>TRBV7-8|13|.|TRBJ2-1
ASNKDFGAYDEQF
>TRBV19|11|.|TRBJ2-7
ASMVEAGGEQY
>TRBV7-2|13|.|TRBJ1-1
ASSLGGTGNTEAF
>TRBV11-3|14|.|TRBJ2-3
ASSPGRGEWTDTQY
>TRBV5-5|17|.|TRBJ2-6
ASSPQLAVSSSGANVLT
>TRBV18|12|.|TRBJ2-5
ASSPRGLQETQY
>TRBV11-2|12|.|TRBJ1-2
ASRGGNPNYGYT
>TRBV6-5|12|.|TRBJ1-2
ASSPRHGLDGYT
>TRBV27|13|.|TRBJ2-7
ASSPRVAGAYEQY
>TRBV30|11|once|TRBJ1-1
AWSLWTGTEAF
>TRBV7-9|12|.|TRBJ1-5
ASSLDPGNQPQH
>TRBV4-1|14|once|TRBJ2-3
ASSPAAGGYTDTQY
>TRBV19|10|once|TRBJ1-2
ASSIGPYGYT
>TRBV24-1|15|.|TRBJ2-1
ATSDRGGGSSYNEQF
>TRBV13|13|.|TRBJ1-2
ASSLGLQGGYGYT
>TRBV7-6|11|.|TRBJ1-2
ASSLGVGYGYT
>TRBV6-6|12|.|TRBJ2-7
ASSYRASSYEQY
>TRBV29-1|11|.|TRBJ1-4
SVAQGGNEKLF
>TRBV29-1|12|.|TRBJ1-1
SVDMQGGGTEAF
>TRBV6-5|12|.|TRBJ2-7
ASSEREGLYEQY
>TRBV18|11|.|TRBJ1-3
ASSPGAGNTIY
>TRBV6-6|13|once|TRBJ1-2
ASSSRAVGTSGYT
>TRBV5-1|16|.|TRBJ1-1
ASSTGRSGFPGNTEAF
>TRBV6-5|11|.|TRBJ1-1
ASLSGLYTEAF
>TRBV6-2/TRBV6-3|13|.|TRBJ2-7
ASSYSEASGDEQY
>TRBV20-1|13|.|TRBJ2-1
SASTPPGRGNEQF
>TRBV19|12|.|TRBJ1-1
ASFSDSPGSEAF
>TRBV12-3/TRBV12-4|9|.|TRBJ1-2
ASSPPTGGT
>TRBV13|13|.|TRBJ2-5
ASSLGSALGWTQY
>TRBV5-6|12|.|TRBJ1-1
ASSSGMLNTEAF
>TRBV24-1|13|few|TRBJ2-7
ATSDPTSGGYEQY
>TRBV7-2|13|.|TRBJ1-5
ASSFSGTSNQPQH